This passage covers 19 T cell receptor beta chains from one sample sequenced in a study of STAT3 mutations in large granular lymphocyte leukemia. Findings and caveats of the study: At least one immunodominant TCR beta clonotype appeared in every T-cell large granular lymphocyte leukemia patient.

The method was immunoSEQ multiplex PCR; TCRdb's version includes in-frame clones alone and lacks a portion of them. The repertoire holds roughly 14,000 clones, with about nine tenths as singletons. No cognate antigen is known for these TCRs. Sequences were obtained from peripheral blood mononuclear cells. These receptors were obtained from a woman aged 45-60 years with T-cell large granular lymphocyte leukemia. Some clones in this sample may be carry-over from other donors' samples.

This clone showed up just once. This sequence joins TRBV19 and TRBJ1-1; 8 bases agree with TRBD1. Germline CDR1 is LNHDA and CDR2 is SQIVND (reference sequence). J was trimmed by 4 bases and V by 3 bases; bases with no gene match: 1. The CDR3 is 13 amino acids. CDR3: CASSIRGRTEAFF. The CDR3 DNA reads as TGTGCCAGTAGTATCAGGGGGCGCACTGAAGCTTTCTTT. The entire variable domain, with the rest obtained from reference TRBV19 and TRBJ1-1, is as follows: DGGITQSPKYLFRKEGQNVTLSCEQNLNHDAMYWYRQDPGQGLRLIYYSQIVNDFQKGDIAEGYSVSREKKESFPLTVTSAQKNPTAFYLCASSIRGRTEAFFGQGTRLTVV.

This clone appeared a single time. V usage is TRBV7-2 and J usage is TRBJ1-1; 10 nucleotides align to TRBD1. V dropped 3 bases and J dropped 3; count of bases not matched to a gene: 1. CDR3 length equals 14 residues. Germline V gene data show CDR1 as SGHTA and CDR2 as FQGNSA. For the CDR3, the DNA is TGTGCCAGCAGCTTGGGACAGGGGCACACTGAAGCTTTCTTT. Amino acid sequence: CASSLGQGHTEAFF.

The chain has TRBV19 and TRBJ2-2, with 15 bases identical to TRBD2. The V gene end was trimmed by 10 bases and the J gene end by 3 bases; junction bases not matched to a gene: 9. Germline values: CDR1 LNHDA, CDR2 SQIVND (reference sequence). The CDR3 covers 17 residues. CDR3 sequence reads: CATRTSGRAVDTGELFF. CDR3 nucleotides: TGTGCCACCCGGACTAGCGGGAGGGCCGTCGACACCGGGGAGCTGTTTTTT.

The chain recombines TRBV27 with TRBJ1-2; 7 bases align to TRBD1. The J segment lost 5 bases and the V segment lost 5 bases, leaving 14 bases of the junction unmatched. The CDR3 totals 16 residues. Germline V CDR1 and CDR2: MNHEY, SMNVEV (reference sequence). The CDR3 reads CASSPVNRGNEYGYTF. Here the CDR3 DNA reads TGTGCCAGCAGTCCAGTCAACAGGGGAAATGAGTATGGCTACACCTTC.

The chain has TRBV6-5 and TRBJ2-7; 8 bases line up with TRBD1. Germline V gene lookup returns CDR1 MNHEY and CDR2 SVGAGI. The CDR3 consists of 15 residues. Germline trimming cut 2 bases from V and 5 bases from J; bases unmatched to any gene: 8. The CDR3 DNA reads TGTGCCAGCAGTTACACTGGACAGGGTTGGAACGAGCAGTACTTC. This gives the protein CASSYTGQGWNEQYF.

The chain combines TRBV15 with TRBJ1-2; D may be TRBD1 (5 bases). The CDR3 totals 14 residues. V was cut by 1 base and J by 5 bases, with 11 bases left in between. In germline, CDR1 is LNHNV, CDR2 YYDKDF (reference sequence). For the CDR3, the DNA is TGTGCCACCAGCAGAGGTCCAGGGTATTATGGCTACACCTTC. It encodes CATSRGPGYYGYTF. The variable domain in full, completed from reference TRBV15 and TRBJ1-2, reads DAMVIQNPRYQVTQFGKPVTLSCSQTLNHNVMYWYQQKSSQAPKLLFHYYDKDFNNEADTPDNFQSRRPNTSFCFLDIRSPGLGDTAMYLCATSRGPGYYGYTFGSGTRLTVV.

The V and J genes are TRBV7-8 and TRBJ2-7; TRBD1 matches at 10 bases. Germline CDR1 and CDR2: SGHVS and FQNEAQ. The junction had 6 bases not matched to a gene; V was cut back by 4 bases and J by 6 bases. This CDR3 spans 14 amino acids. The CDR3 loop is CASSSYRDRGEQYF. In nucleotides, the CDR3 is TGTGCCAGCAGCTCGTACCGGGACAGGGGCGAGCAGTACTTC.

The chain combines TRBV6-6 with TRBJ2-7; D is perhaps TRBD1 (6 bases). Germline CDR1 is MNHNY and CDR2 is SVGAGI (reference sequence). This CDR3 region has 13 residues. The germline V and J ends were trimmed by 6 bases and 6 bases, with 15 bases remaining between them. CDR3: CASSTGQDTEQYF. CDR3 bases: TGTGCCAGCAGCACAGGGCAGGACACCGAGCAGTACTTC.

The chain combines TRBV4-3 with TRBJ2-7; maybe TRBD2 (5 bases). The V and J ends lost 0 bases and 6 bases respectively, with 24 bases between them. The germline gives CDR1 LGHNA, CDR2 YSLEER. The CDR3 is 18 amino acids. CDR3 region: CASSQDRRLRGVDSEQYF. CDR3 nucleotide sequence: TGCGCCAGCAGCCAAGATCGAAGGCTCCGGGGAGTGGACTCCGAGCAGTACTTC.

V usage is TRBV18 and J usage is TRBJ2-1; D is perhaps TRBD2 (5 bases). Germline CDR1 reads KGHSH; CDR2 reads LQKENI. Between the trimmed V and J ends, which lost 4 bases and 6 bases, there was a span of 13 bases. The CDR3 runs 14 residues. The CDR3 DNA reads as TGTGCCAGCTCACTGGACTGGAACCTCAATGAGCAGTTCTTC. Its translation: CASSLDWNLNEQFF.

This chain connects TRBV5-1 to TRBJ2-3; D gene unclear. Germline V gene lookup returns CDR1 SGHRS and CDR2 YFSETQ. Trimming cost V 5 bases and J 2 bases, with 12 bases left between them. This CDR3 is built from 14 residues. CDR3 protein: CASRSNTATDTQYF. In nucleotides, the CDR3 is TGCGCCAGCAGATCAAACACAGCCACAGATACGCAGTATTTT.

The rearrangement uses TRBV11-2 and TRBJ2-7, with 11 bases lining up with TRBD1. With 5 bases clipped from V and 7 bases from J, the junction kept 7 bases outside the gene matches. The CDR3 has 14 amino acids. The germline V gene encodes CDR1 SGHAT and CDR2 FQNNGV. The chain's CDR3 is CASSTGTGGWEQYF. CDR3 in DNA: TGTGCCAGCAGCACCGGGACAGGGGGGTGGGAGCAGTACTTC.

V usage is TRBV9 and J usage is TRBJ2-1; D call uncertain. This CDR3 contains 13 residues. The germline CDR1 and CDR2 sequences are SGDLS and YYNGEE. Trimming took off 0 bases at V and 6 bases at J, with 7 bases between the two ends. Here the CDR3 DNA reads TGTGCCAGCAGCGTAGAGACCCTCAATGAGCAGTTCTTC. This translates into CASSVETLNEQFF. The whole variable domain, filled in from reference TRBV9 and TRBJ2-1, reads DSGVTQTPKHLITATGQRVTLRCSPRSGDLSVYWYQQSLDQGLQFLIQYYNGEERAKGNILERFSAQQFPDLHSELNLSSLELGDSALYFCASSVETLNEQFFGPGTRLTVL.

This chain uses TRBV5-4 with TRBJ2-1, with TRBD1 matching 7 bases. With V trimmed by 4 bases and J by 6 bases, 4 bases remained unmatched. Germline assignment: CDR1 SGHNT and CDR2 YYREEE (reference sequence). CDR3 length equals 13 residues. The DNA of the CDR3 is TGTGCCAGCAGCATAGGACAGGTCAATGAGCAGTTCTTC. Its translation is CASSIGQVNEQFF.

This chain uses TRBV30 with TRBJ2-5, with a tentative D call TRBD2 (6 bases). CDR3 length: 12 residues. The V and J ends lost 5 bases and 11 bases respectively, with 18 bases between them. Germline V gives CDR1 GTSNPN, CDR2 SVGIG (reference sequence). The CDR3 here is CAWGGRPLSQYF. The CDR3 DNA sequence: TGTGCCTGGGGGGGGAGGCCCCTCTCTCAGTACTTC.

J is TRBJ2-7 and V is TRBV5-1; D is unresolved. V was trimmed by 2 bases and J by 4 bases, leaving 10 bases between them. CDR3 size: 13 residues. Germline V gives CDR1 SGHRS, CDR2 YFSETQ. The CDR3, as DNA: TGCGCCAGCAGCTTAGGGATTCTGTACGAGCAGTACTTC. This gives the protein CASSLGILYEQYF.

The rearrangement uses TRBV9 and TRBJ2-1; 8 bases match TRBD1. CDR3 length equals 16 residues. Germline V gene lookup returns CDR1 SGDLS and CDR2 YYNGEE. Losses at the gene ends were 3 bases for V and 0 bases for J; bases not matched to a gene: 5. The CDR3 DNA follows: TGTGCCAGCAGCGCCCGACAGGGGAGCTCCTACAATGAGCAGTTCTTC. It codes for CASSARQGSSYNEQFF.

Only one count was recorded for this clone. The chain carries TRBV18 and TRBJ1-5, with TRBD1 as a possible D gene (6 bases). The ends were cut back, 1 base at V and 2 bases at J, with 9 bases in the middle. Germline CDR1 is KGHSH and CDR2 is LQKENI. The CDR3 runs to 15 residues. The CDR3 sequence: CASSPRGAGNQPQHF. The DNA of the CDR3 is TGTGCCAGCTCACCACGGGGGGCTGGCAATCAGCCCCAGCATTTT.

This chain joins TRBV6-6 and TRBJ2-7; 11 nucleotides align to TRBD1. The trim removed 6 bases at V and 5 bases at J, leaving 12 bases unmatched. Germline assignment: CDR1 MNHNY and CDR2 SVGAGI (reference sequence). This CDR3 comprises 16 residues. In DNA, the CDR3 is TGTGCCAGCAGGGGTGGACCTGGACAGGGGGCGGACGAGCAGTACTTC. Protein: CASRGGPGQGADEQYF.